This T cell receptor (beta chain) was found in a study of T cell responses to AZD1222 COVID-19 vaccine. Study-wide context: Second doses at about 4 or about 12 weeks were pooled. Overall study results and limits: Among vaccine-associated CD4 TCRs, coverage spanned spike, with dominance at 160-218 and 743-854.

Trimming left V 4 bases short and J 0 bases short, with 10 bases between. This CDR3 is 14 amino acids long. Per germline, CDR1 SGHTA and CDR2 FQGNSA. Of note for this clone: The antigen remains undetermined.

Here immunoSEQ multiplex PCR was the method, and the copy in TCRdb shows in-frame clones only, minus some. The table lists 60,000 to 85,000 clones, roughly 85% of them singletons. The sequence was collected from an adult in good health. The J gene is TRBJ2-7, the V gene TRBV7-2; a weak D match, TRBD1 (5 bases). Specimen: peripheral blood, collected on day 0 of AZD1222 vaccination. CDR3 DNA: TGTGCCAGCAGCTCCGACAGCCGCTCCTACGAGCAGTACTTC. Translation: CASSSDSRSYEQYF.